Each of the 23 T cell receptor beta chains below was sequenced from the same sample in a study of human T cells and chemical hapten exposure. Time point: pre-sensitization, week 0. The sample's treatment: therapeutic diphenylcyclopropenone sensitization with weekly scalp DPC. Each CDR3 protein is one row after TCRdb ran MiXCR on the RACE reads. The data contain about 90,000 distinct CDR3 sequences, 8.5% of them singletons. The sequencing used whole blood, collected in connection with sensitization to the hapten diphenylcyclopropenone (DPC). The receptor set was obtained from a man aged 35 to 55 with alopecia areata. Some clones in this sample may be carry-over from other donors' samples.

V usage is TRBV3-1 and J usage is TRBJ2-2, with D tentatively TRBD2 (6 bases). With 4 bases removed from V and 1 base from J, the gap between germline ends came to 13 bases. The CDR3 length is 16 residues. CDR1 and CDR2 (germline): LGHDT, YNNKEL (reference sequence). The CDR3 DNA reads TGTGCCAGCAGCCCGGGGGTCCTACAGAACACCGGGGAGCTGTTTTTT. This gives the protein CASSPGVLQNTGELFF.

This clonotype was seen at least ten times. The CDR3 region is CASSGTGYNEQFF. Here the CDR3 DNA reads TGCGCCAGCAGCGGGACAGGGTACAATGAGCAGTTCTTC. The chain combines TRBV5-1 with TRBJ2-1; 9 bases are shared with TRBD1. Germline assignment: CDR1 SGHRS and CDR2 YFSETQ. The CDR3 length is 13 residues. Trimming cost V 4 bases and J 4 bases; bases outside gene matches: 0.

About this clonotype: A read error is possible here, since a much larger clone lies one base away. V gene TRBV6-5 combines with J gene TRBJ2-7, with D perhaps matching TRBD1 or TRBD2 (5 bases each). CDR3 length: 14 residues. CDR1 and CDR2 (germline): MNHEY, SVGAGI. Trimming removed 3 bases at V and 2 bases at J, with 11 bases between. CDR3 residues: CASSYGLGAYEQYF. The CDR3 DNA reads TGTGCCAGCAGTTATGGACTGGGGGCCTACGAGCAGTACTTC.

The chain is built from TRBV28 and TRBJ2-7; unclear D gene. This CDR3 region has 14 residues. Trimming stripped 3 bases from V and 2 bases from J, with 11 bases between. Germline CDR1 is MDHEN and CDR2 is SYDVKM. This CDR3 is CASSFVPNPYEQYF. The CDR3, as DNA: TGTGCCAGCAGTTTCGTACCGAATCCCTACGAGCAGTACTTC. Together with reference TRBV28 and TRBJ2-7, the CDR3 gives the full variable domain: DVKVTQSSRYLVKRTGEKVFLECVQDMDHENMFWYRQDPGLGLRLIYFSYDVKMKEKGDIPEGYSVSREKKERFSLILESASTNQTSMYLCASSFVPNPYEQYFGPGTRLTVT.

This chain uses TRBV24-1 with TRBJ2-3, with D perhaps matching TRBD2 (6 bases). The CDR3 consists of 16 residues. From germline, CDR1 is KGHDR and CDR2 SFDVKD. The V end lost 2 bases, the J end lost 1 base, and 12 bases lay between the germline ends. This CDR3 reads CATSDYERRGTDTQYF. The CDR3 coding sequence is TGTGCCACCAGTGATTATGAGCGGAGGGGCACAGATACGCAGTATTTT.

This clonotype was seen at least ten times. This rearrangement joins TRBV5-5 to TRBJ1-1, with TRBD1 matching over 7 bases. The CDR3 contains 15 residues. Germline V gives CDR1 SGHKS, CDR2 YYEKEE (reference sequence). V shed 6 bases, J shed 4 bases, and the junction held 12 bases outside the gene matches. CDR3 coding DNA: TGTGCCAGCACCCTCAGACAGGGTACGGCCACTGAAGCTTTCTTT. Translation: CASTLRQGTATEAFF.

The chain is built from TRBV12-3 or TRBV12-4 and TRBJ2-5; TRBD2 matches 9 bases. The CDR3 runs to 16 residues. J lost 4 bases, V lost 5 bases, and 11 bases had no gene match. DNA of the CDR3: TGTGCCAGCAGTGCATCTAGCGGGAAAACGGTAGAGACCCAGTACTTC. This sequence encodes CASSASSGKTVETQYF.

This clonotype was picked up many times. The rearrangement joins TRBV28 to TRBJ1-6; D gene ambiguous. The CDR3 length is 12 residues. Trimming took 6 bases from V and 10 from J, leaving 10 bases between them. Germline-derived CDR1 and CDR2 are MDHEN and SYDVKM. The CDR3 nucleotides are TGTGCCAGCAGCCAAGGCGGGTCACCCCTCCACTTT. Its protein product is CASSQGGSPLHF.

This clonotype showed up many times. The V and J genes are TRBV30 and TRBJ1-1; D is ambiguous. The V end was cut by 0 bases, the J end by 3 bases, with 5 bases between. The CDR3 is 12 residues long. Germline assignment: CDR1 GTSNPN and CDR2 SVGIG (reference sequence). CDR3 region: CAWSVVDTEAFF. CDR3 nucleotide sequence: TGTGCCTGGAGTGTAGTTGACACTGAAGCTTTCTTT.

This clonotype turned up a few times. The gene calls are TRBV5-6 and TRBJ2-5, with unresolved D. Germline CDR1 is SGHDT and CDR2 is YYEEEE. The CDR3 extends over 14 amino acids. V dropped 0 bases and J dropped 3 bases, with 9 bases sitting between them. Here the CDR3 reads CASSLDGPEETQYF. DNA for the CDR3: TGTGCCAGCAGCTTGGACGGGCCCGAAGAGACCCAGTACTTC.

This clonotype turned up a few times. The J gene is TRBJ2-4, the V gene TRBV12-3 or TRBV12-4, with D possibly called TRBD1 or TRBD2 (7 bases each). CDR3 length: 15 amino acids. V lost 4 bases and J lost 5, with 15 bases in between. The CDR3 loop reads CASSSRGRGQNIQYF. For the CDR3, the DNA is TGTGCCAGCAGTTCTAGGGGGAGGGGGCAAAACATTCAGTACTTC.

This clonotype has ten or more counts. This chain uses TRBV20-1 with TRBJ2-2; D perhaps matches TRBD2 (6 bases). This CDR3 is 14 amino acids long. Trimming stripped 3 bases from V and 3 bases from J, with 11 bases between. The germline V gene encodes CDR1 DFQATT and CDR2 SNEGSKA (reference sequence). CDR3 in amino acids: CSASGRRDTGELFF. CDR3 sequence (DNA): TGCAGTGCTAGCGGGAGACGTGACACCGGGGAGCTGTTTTTT.

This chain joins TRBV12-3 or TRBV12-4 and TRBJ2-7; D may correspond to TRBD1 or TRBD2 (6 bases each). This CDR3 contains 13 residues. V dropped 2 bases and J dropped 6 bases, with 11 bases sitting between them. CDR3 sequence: CASSLIQGGEQYV. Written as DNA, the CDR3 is TGTGCCAGCAGTTTAATACAGGGAGGCGAGCAGTACGTC.

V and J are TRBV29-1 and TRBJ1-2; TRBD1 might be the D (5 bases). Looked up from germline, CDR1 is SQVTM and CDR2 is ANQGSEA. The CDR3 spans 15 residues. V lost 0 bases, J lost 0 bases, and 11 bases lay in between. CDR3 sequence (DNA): TGCAGCGTTGAAGAGGGGGACTTCTCTAACTATGGCTACACCTTC. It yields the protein CSVEEGDFSNYGYTF.

The chain's CDR3 is CASSDATVSCTPLLEQYV. Written as DNA, the CDR3 is TGCGCCAGCAGCGACGCCACTGTTAGCTGTACACCTTTGCTCGAGCAGTACGTC. This chain uses TRBV5-1 with TRBJ2-7; no clear D gene. CDR1 is SGHRS and CDR2 is YFSETQ in the germline V gene. V gave up 4 bases and J gave up 6 bases, with 29 bases separating them. This CDR3 spans 18 amino acids.

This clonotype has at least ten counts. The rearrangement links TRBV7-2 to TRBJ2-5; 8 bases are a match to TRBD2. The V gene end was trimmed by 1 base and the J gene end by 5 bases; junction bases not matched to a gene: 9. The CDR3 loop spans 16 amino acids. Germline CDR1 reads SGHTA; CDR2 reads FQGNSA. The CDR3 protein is CASSLVSGSGGETQYF. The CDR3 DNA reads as TGTGCCAGCAGCTTAGTCAGCGGGAGTGGCGGGGAGACCCAGTACTTC.

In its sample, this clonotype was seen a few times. CDR3 in amino acids: CASGDRGGGYGYTF. The CDR3 DNA sequence: TGTGCCAGTGGGGACAGGGGGGGGGGCTATGGCTACACCTTC. This chain connects TRBV19 to TRBJ1-2, with 11 positions matching TRBD1. J was trimmed by 4 bases and V by 8 bases; bases with no gene match: 6. The CDR3 runs to 14 residues. Germline V gene lookup returns CDR1 LNHDA and CDR2 SQIVND (reference sequence). Variable domain in full (rest from reference TRBV19 and TRBJ1-2): DGGITQSPKYLFRKEGQNVTLSCEQNLNHDAMYWYRQDPGQGLRLIYYSQIVNDFQKGDIAEGYSVSREKKESFPLTVTSAQKNPTAFYLCASGDRGGGYGYTFGSGTRLTVV.

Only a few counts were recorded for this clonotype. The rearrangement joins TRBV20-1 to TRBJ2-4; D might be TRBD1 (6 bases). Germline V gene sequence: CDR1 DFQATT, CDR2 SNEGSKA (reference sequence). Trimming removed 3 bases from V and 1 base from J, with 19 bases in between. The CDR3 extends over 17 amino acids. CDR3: CSASNRVFGSAKNIQYF. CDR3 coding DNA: TGCAGTGCTAGTAACAGGGTTTTCGGGTCGGCCAAAAACATTCAGTACTTC.

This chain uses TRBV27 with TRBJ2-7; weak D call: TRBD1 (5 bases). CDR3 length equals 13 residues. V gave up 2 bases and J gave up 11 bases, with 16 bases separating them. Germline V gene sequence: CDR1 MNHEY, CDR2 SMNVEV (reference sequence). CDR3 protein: CASSLRGQSVEYF. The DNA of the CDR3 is TGTGCCAGCAGTTTAAGGGGCCAATCAGTGGAGTACTTC.

CDR3 sequence reads: CASSYTRGSGELFF. CDR3 sequence (DNA): TGTGCCAGCAGTTACACCCGAGGGAGCGGGGAGCTGTTTTTT. V is TRBV6-5 and J is TRBJ2-2; D possibly corresponds to TRBD2 (5 bases). Trimming stripped 2 bases from V and 7 bases from J, with 11 bases between. The CDR3 is 14 residues long. Germline CDR1 is MNHEY and CDR2 is SVGAGI.

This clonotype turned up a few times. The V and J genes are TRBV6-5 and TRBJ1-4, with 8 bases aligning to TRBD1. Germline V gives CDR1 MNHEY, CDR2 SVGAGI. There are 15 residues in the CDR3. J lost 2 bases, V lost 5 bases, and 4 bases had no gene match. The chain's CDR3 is CASSTWDRTNEKLFF. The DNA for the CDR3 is TGTGCCAGCAGTACTTGGGACAGGACTAATGAAAAACTGTTTTTT.

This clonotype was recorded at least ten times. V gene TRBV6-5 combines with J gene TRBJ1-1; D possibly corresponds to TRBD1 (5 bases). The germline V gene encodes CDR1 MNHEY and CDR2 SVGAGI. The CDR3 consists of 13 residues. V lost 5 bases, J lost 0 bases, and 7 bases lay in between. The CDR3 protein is CASSKQVNTEAFF. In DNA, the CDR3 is TGTGCCAGCAGTAAACAGGTGAACACTGAAGCTTTCTTT.

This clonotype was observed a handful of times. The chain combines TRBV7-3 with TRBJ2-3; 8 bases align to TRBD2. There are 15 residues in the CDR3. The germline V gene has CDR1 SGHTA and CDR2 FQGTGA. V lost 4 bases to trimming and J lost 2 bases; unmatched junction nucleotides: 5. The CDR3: CASSSPGLDTDTQYF. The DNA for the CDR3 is TGTGCCAGCAGCTCCCCGGGACTAGACACAGATACGCAGTATTTT.